The next 6 T cell receptor beta chains were all read from a single sample in a study of persistence of HIV-infected CD4 T cells. This was the immunoSEQ version 4 assay in survey mode. This table comes from immunoSEQ multiplex PCR, and its TCRdb copy is limited to in-frame clones, with some not included. The data hold about 43,000 clones, with around 89% observed a single time. Their recognized antigens are unknown. Cells were stimulated nonspecifically with anti-CD3/anti-CD28 magnetic beads. Responding CD4+ T cells were sorted by upregulation of both CD40 ligand and CD69. Material: CD4+ T cells sorted from PBMCs after approximately 20-hour stimulation, obtained from a patient who received antiretroviral therapy. These receptor sequences come from an adult man with HIV who was CMV-seropositive.

The V call is TRBV15, the J call TRBJ1-5, with no clear D. This CDR3 spans 16 amino acids. V lost 0 bases and J lost 5, with 14 bases in between. Per the germline V gene, CDR1 is LNHNV and CDR2 is YYDKDF (reference sequence). CDR3 sequence reads: CATSRDGRTTDQPQHF. Here the CDR3 DNA reads TGTGCCACCAGCAGAGATGGCCGAACGACGGATCAGCCCCAGCATTTT.

V usage is TRBV5-4 and J usage is TRBJ2-1, with D uncertain. V gave up 0 bases and J gave up 0 bases, with 7 bases separating them. This CDR3 is built from 15 residues. Germline values: CDR1 SGHNT, CDR2 YYREEE (reference sequence). The CDR3 spells CASSLEGHSYNEQFF. The CDR3 DNA follows: TGTGCCAGCAGCTTGGAGGGCCACTCCTACAATGAGCAGTTCTTC. The whole variable domain, filled in from reference TRBV5-4 and TRBJ2-1, reads ETGVTQSPTHLIKTRGQQVTLRCSSQSGHNTVSWYQQALGQGPQFIFQYYREEENGRGNFPPRFSGLQFPNYSSELNVNALELDDSALYLCASSLEGHSYNEQFFGPGTRLTVL.

The rearrangement links TRBV18 to TRBJ1-1; TRBD1 matches 7 bases. Germline lookup yields CDR1 KGHSH and CDR2 LQKENI. V trimming: 8 bases; J trimming: 4 bases; junction bases outside the gene matches: 7. The CDR3 extends over 13 amino acids. The CDR3 is CASGSTGLTEAFF. CDR3 DNA sequence: TGTGCCAGCGGATCGACAGGGCTCACTGAAGCTTTCTTT.

This rearrangement joins TRBV27 to TRBJ1-2; 7 bases match TRBD1. The J segment lost 0 bases and the V segment lost 4 bases, leaving 8 bases of the junction unmatched. The CDR3 spans 16 residues. Germline V CDR1 and CDR2: MNHEY, SMNVEV (reference sequence). This CDR3 reads CASSSARDSSNYGYTF. The CDR3 DNA follows: TGTGCCAGCAGTTCGGCCCGGGACAGTTCTAACTATGGCTACACCTTC.

The chain employs TRBV7-2 and TRBJ1-5; 10 bases are shared with TRBD1. The germline V gene has CDR1 SGHTA and CDR2 FQGNSA. The CDR3 is 16 residues long. The trim removed 0 bases at V and 4 bases at J, leaving 3 bases unmatched. DNA of the CDR3: TGTGCCAGCAGCTTAGCGCTGGGACAGGGGAATCAGCCCCAGCATTTT. It specifies CASSLALGQGNQPQHF.

J is TRBJ1-2 and V is TRBV27; possible D gene TRBD1, 6 bases. CDR1 MNHEY and CDR2 SMNVEV come from the germline V gene (reference sequence). The CDR3 has 13 amino acids. Deletions cut 5 bases from V and 8 bases from J, with 15 bases between. The CDR3 coding sequence is TGTGCCAGCAGTCCCTACAGGGAAAAAGGCTACACCTTC. This codes for CASSPYREKGYTF.